Presented here are 14 T cell receptor beta chains from one specimen sequenced in a study of OX40 agonist ivuxolimab in advanced cancers. Libraries were prepared by immunoSEQ multiplex PCR; TCRdb keeps only in-frame clonotypes and omits some of them. The repertoire holds tens of thousands of clones, around 83% seen once, with around 25% in the top ten. This sample comprised CD4+ or CD8+ T cells sorted from blood, obtained in a trial of the OX40 agonist ivuxolimab. These receptor sequences come from an adult with an advanced solid tumor such as melanoma, head and neck, liver or kidney cancer.

The chain combines TRBV21-1 with TRBJ2-5; TRBD1 reflects the table's D call only, with no check against the DNA. TRBV21-1 is a recognized pseudogene. The CDR3 consists of 20 residues. In DNA, the CDR3 is TGTGCCAGCAGCAAAGATGTACAGGGGGACAGAGGATTGTACCAAGAGACCCAGTACTTC. This codes for CASSKDVQGDRGLYQETQYF.

The V gene is TRBV10-1, the J gene TRBJ2-3; D not resolved. The V end lost 4 bases, the J end lost 2 bases, and 10 bases lay between the germline ends. Germline V gene lookup returns CDR1 WNHNN and CDR2 SYGVQD (reference sequence). The CDR3 is 14 residues long. CDR3 loop: CASSGWPNTDTQYF. CDR3 bases: TGCGCCAGCAGTGGATGGCCTAACACAGATACGCAGTATTTT.

This clone has more than one count but fewer than ten. V is TRBV7-9 and J is TRBJ2-7; 10 positions match TRBD2. Germline assignment: CDR1 SEHNR and CDR2 FQNEAQ (reference sequence). V shed 2 bases and J 6 bases; nucleotides not matched to a gene: 7. CDR3 length: 15 amino acids. This CDR3 reads CASSLFLAGEGEQYF. The CDR3 DNA reads TGTGCCAGCAGCTTATTTCTAGCGGGAGAGGGCGAGCAGTACTTC.

This sequence joins TRBV19 and TRBJ2-1, with D unclear. CDR3 size: 16 residues. Trimming took 7 bases from V and 4 from J, leaving 20 bases between them. Per the germline V gene, CDR1 is LNHDA and CDR2 is SQIVND (reference sequence). The CDR3 is CASMPVGRDTYNEQFF. Written as DNA, the CDR3 is TGTGCCAGTATGCCCGTGGGCCGCGATACTTACAATGAGCAGTTCTTC.

CDR3 region: CASGQGGSSYNEQFF. The CDR3, as DNA: TGTGCTAGTGGCCAAGGGGGGTCCTCCTACAATGAGCAGTTCTTC. The chain recombines TRBV12-5 with TRBJ2-1; D possibly matches TRBD1 or TRBD2 (6 bases each). Per germline, CDR1 LGHNT and CDR2 FRNRAP. V was shortened by 6 bases and J by 0 bases, with 12 bases between the two germline ends. The CDR3 length is 15 residues.

The chain joins TRBV15 to TRBJ1-2; TRBD1 agrees at 7 bases. The CDR3 covers 16 residues. With 0 bases clipped from V and 5 bases from J, the junction kept 9 bases outside the gene matches. Germline V gives CDR1 LNHNV, CDR2 YYDKDF (reference sequence). The CDR3 DNA sequence: TGTGCCACCAGCAGAGATCTCGGCAGGGGGAGGTATGGCTACACCTTC. Its protein is CATSRDLGRGRYGYTF.

This clone occurred a few times. This chain joins TRBV10-3 and TRBJ2-3; 14 nucleotides align to TRBD2. This CDR3 has 15 residues. The germline V gene encodes CDR1 ENHRY and CDR2 SYGVKD. J lost 3 bases, V lost 5 bases, and 1 base had no gene match. CDR3 sequence (DNA): TGTGCCATCAGTCGGACTAGCGGGAGGACAGATACGCAGTATTTT. Its protein product is CAISRTSGRTDTQYF.

A few counts support this clone. This chain uses TRBV28 with TRBJ2-6; TRBD1 is a possible D gene (6 bases). The CDR3 runs to 15 residues. The germline V gene has CDR1 MDHEN and CDR2 SYDVKM. V lost 6 bases and J 1 base, leaving 10 bases between the germline ends. CDR3 region: CASRLTGSGANVLTF. DNA of the CDR3: TGTGCCAGCAGACTCACAGGGTCTGGGGCCAACGTCCTGACTTTC.

The CDR3 DNA is TGTGCCAGCAGCTTAGTCAGGGGGCGAAGCACAGATACGCAGTATTTT. Its protein is CASSLVRGRSTDTQYF. The chain couples TRBV11-2 to TRBJ2-3, with TRBD1 matching over 8 bases. The CDR3 sequence is 16 residues long. V lost 1 base to trimming and J lost 0 bases; unmatched junction nucleotides: 3. Germline CDR1 reads SGHAT; CDR2 reads FQNNGV.

The chain uses TRBV20-1 and TRBJ1-1; D remains ambiguous. CDR3 length equals 11 residues. CDR1 is DFQATT and CDR2 is SNEGSKA in the germline V gene (reference sequence). The V end was cut by 0 bases, the J end by 3 bases, with 2 bases between. The DNA of the CDR3 is TGCAGTGCTAGAGACTACACTGAAGCTTTCTTT. This translates into CSARDYTEAFF.

V gene TRBV5-1 combines with J gene TRBJ2-2; tentatively, D is TRBD1 (5 bases). The V gene lost 1 base and the J gene lost 5 bases, with 21 bases spanning the gap. Germline CDR1 and CDR2: SGHRS and YFSETQ. This CDR3 is 18 amino acids long. The CDR3 is CASSLLRYQQGGTGELFF. The CDR3 bases are TGCGCCAGCAGCTTGTTACGATATCAGCAGGGTGGGACCGGGGAGCTGTTTTTT.

This clone has only one observation. A clone one base away is much larger, so this may be a read error. CDR3 DNA sequence: TGTGCCAGCAGCTTAGACAGGAACACTGAAGCTTTCTTT. Protein: CASSLDRNTEAFF. The chain uses TRBV7-9 and TRBJ1-1, with D unclear. The V gene's germline CDR1 is SEHNR and CDR2 FQNEAQ (reference sequence). CDR3 length: 13 residues. V lost 1 base and J lost 1, with 4 bases in between.

The V call is TRBV6-4, the J call TRBJ2-7; 10 nucleotides align to TRBD2. The V and J ends lost 2 bases and 0 bases, in that order; junction bases with no gene match: 4. The CDR3 contains 16 residues. Germline loops: CDR1 MRHNA, CDR2 SNTAGT. CDR3 nucleotides: TGTGCCAGCAGTGACGAAGCTAGCGGGAGCTCCTACGAGCAGTACTTC. Translated, it gives CASSDEASGSSYEQYF.

This chain links TRBV19 with TRBJ2-2, with 7 bases lining up with TRBD2. Per the germline V gene, CDR1 is LNHDA and CDR2 is SQIVND (reference sequence). This CDR3 is built from 19 residues. V was pared by 4 bases and J by 1 base, with 15 bases of the junction left unmatched. The CDR3 bases are TGTGCCAGTAGTACCGAGACAATGTGGGACTATTGGAACACCGGGGAGCTGTTTTTT. Translation gives CASSTETMWDYWNTGELFF.